Shown below are 15 T cell receptor beta chains from a single sample sequenced in a study of blood T cell repertoires in COVID-19. TCRdb keeps only in-frame clones here, not all; method: immunoSEQ multiplex PCR. The data show fewer than 100,000 clones, roughly 85% seen once. Sequenced material: peripheral blood. Every receptor here comes from a man in his 70s with acute or convalescent COVID-19.

The chain has TRBV4-1 and TRBJ1-6; D gene ambiguous. Germline loops: CDR1 MGHRA, CDR2 YSYEKL. V lost 1 base, J lost 4 bases, and 8 bases lay in between. This CDR3 region has 15 residues. CDR3 bases: TGCGCCAGCAGCCAAGTGAGGGATTATAATTCACCCCTCCACTTT. This translates into CASSQVRDYNSPLHF.

This chain joins TRBV10-3 and TRBJ2-3; the match to TRBD1 covers 11 bases. The CDR3 has 15 amino acids. The germline CDR1 and CDR2 sequences are ENHRY and SYGVKD. Losses at the gene ends were 8 bases for V and 4 bases for J; bases not matched to a gene: 8. The DNA of the CDR3 is TGTGCCATCGCGGATGGGACAGGGGGGTCAGATACGCAGTATTTT. Protein sequence: CAIADGTGGSDTQYF.

The chain recombines TRBV5-1 with TRBJ2-7; 11 bases match TRBD1. The CDR3 covers 16 residues. Trimming took 4 bases from V and 1 from J; bases not matched to a gene: 7. From germline, CDR1 is SGHRS and CDR2 YFSETQ. CDR3 sequence: CASSKGTGGISYEQYF. The CDR3 bases are TGCGCCAGCAGCAAGGGGACAGGGGGTATTTCCTACGAGCAGTACTTC.

This chain connects TRBV14 to TRBJ1-6; D unclear. V gave up 1 base and J gave up 5 bases, with 15 bases separating them. Looked up from germline, CDR1 is SGHDN and CDR2 is FVKESK. The CDR3 sequence is 17 residues long. CDR3 in amino acids: CASSQVKSGVNNSPLHF. For the CDR3, the DNA is TGTGCCAGCAGCCAAGTAAAAAGCGGGGTGAATAATTCACCCCTCCACTTT.

CDR3 nucleotide sequence: TGCGCCAGCAGCTTGTCTAGCGGGGTGAGCTCCTACAATGAGCAGTTCTTC. Amino acids: CASSLSSGVSSYNEQFF. This chain joins TRBV5-1 and TRBJ2-1, with 9 bases matching TRBD2. CDR3 length: 17 residues. The germline V gene encodes CDR1 SGHRS and CDR2 YFSETQ. V lost 1 base to trimming and J lost 0 bases; unmatched junction nucleotides: 5.

V and J are TRBV6-5 and TRBJ1-2, with D unresolved. Germline loops: CDR1 MNHEY, CDR2 SVGAGI. The CDR3 is made up of 15 amino acids. Trimming left V 8 bases short and J 8 bases short, with 24 bases between. CDR3 in DNA: TGTGCCAGCCGCCTGAGGCAATCACCAACGGTGGGCTACACCTTC. Its protein product is CASRLRQSPTVGYTF.

The chain links TRBV12-3 or TRBV12-4 to TRBJ1-2; no definite D call. The CDR3 covers 13 residues. V lost 6 bases to trimming and J lost 5 bases, with 13 bases between them. As DNA, the CDR3 is TGTGCCAGCAGCCCTATTTACAGTTATGGCTACACCTTC. It yields the protein CASSPIYSYGYTF.

The V gene is TRBV6-1, the J gene TRBJ1-2; TRBD1 aligns across 7 bases. The CDR3 length is 14 residues. With V trimmed by 3 bases and J by 1 base, 2 bases remained unmatched. Germline CDR1 reads MNHNS; CDR2 reads SASEGT. The DNA of the CDR3 is TGTGCCAGCAGTGACGGGACAGATAACTATGGCTACACCTTC. It encodes CASSDGTDNYGYTF.

This clone was observed once. V gene TRBV18 combines with J gene TRBJ2-3; 9 bases line up with TRBD1. Germline CDR1 is KGHSH and CDR2 is LQKENI. J gave up 6 bases and V 5 bases, and 6 bases lay outside the gene matches. This CDR3 has 14 residues. In nucleotides, the CDR3 is TGTGCCAGCTCATCTAGGACAGGGGAGGATACGCAGTATTTT. This sequence encodes CASSSRTGEDTQYF.

The rearrangement links TRBV12-5 to TRBJ2-7, with D unclear. The CDR3 extends over 14 amino acids. CDR1 LGHNT and CDR2 FRNRAP come from the germline V gene. V lost 2 bases and J 6 bases, leaving 14 bases between the germline ends. Written as DNA, the CDR3 is TGTGCTAGTGGTTTGAGCCTCGTCGGGTTCGAGCAGTACTTC. As protein: CASGLSLVGFEQYF.

By frequency in the sample, this clone is medium-sized. This rearrangement joins TRBV6-1 to TRBJ2-3; perhaps TRBD2 as D (7 bases). The CDR3 has 14 residues. The V gene's germline CDR1 is MNHNS and CDR2 SASEGT. V lost 1 base and J lost 4, with 9 bases in between. The CDR3 region is CASSEGEGADTQYF. CDR3 DNA: TGTGCCAGCAGTGAAGGGGAGGGGGCAGATACGCAGTATTTT.

The genes are TRBV6-5 and TRBJ1-5, with D perhaps TRBD1 (5 bases). V was clipped by 6 bases and J by 7 bases, with 16 bases between them. The CDR3 consists of 14 residues. The germline gives CDR1 MNHEY, CDR2 SVGAGI. The CDR3 is CASSRDSMGQPQHF. DNA of the CDR3: TGTGCCAGCAGCCGGGACTCCATGGGCCAGCCCCAGCATTTT.

In this sample, this clone turned up a few times. The chain recombines TRBV7-9 with TRBJ2-5, with D possibly TRBD2 on 6 matching bases. Germline lookup yields CDR1 SEHNR and CDR2 FQNEAQ (reference sequence). CDR3 length equals 15 residues. V lost 6 bases and J 2 bases, leaving 16 bases between the germline ends. The CDR3 spells CASSLTLGGQETQYF. For the CDR3, the DNA is TGTGCCAGCAGTCTAACATTGGGGGGACAAGAGACCCAGTACTTC.

This chain links TRBV6-1 with TRBJ1-6; 10 nucleotides match TRBD1. With V trimmed by 1 base and J by 7 bases, 4 bases remained unmatched. This CDR3 has 16 amino acids. Germline V gene sequence: CDR1 MNHNS, CDR2 SASEGT. In nucleotides, the CDR3 is TGTGCCAGCAGTGAAGGAGTGGGACAGGGGAATTCACCCCTCCACTTT. Its protein is CASSEGVGQGNSPLHF.

The chain recombines TRBV9 with TRBJ2-3, with D unresolved. The CDR3 totals 13 residues. The germline CDR1 and CDR2 sequences are SGDLS and YYNGEE. V lost 3 bases, J lost 6 bases, and 11 bases lay in between. The CDR3 loop is CASSGGFSDTQYF. CDR3 bases: TGTGCCAGCAGCGGCGGATTCAGTGATACGCAGTATTTT.